This TCR beta chain comes out of a study of shared clonotypes between healthy human individuals. The CDR3 sequence is 14 residues long. Per the germline V gene, CDR1 is SGHRS and CDR2 is YFSETQ. The V end was cut by 0 bases, the J end by 3 bases, with 8 bases between. Only in-frame clones appear in the TCRdb table, and some are missing; sequencing was by immunoSEQ multiplex PCR. The sample shows 550,000 to 700,000 clones, roughly 73% of them seen only once. The origin of this receptor is a woman under 40 in good health. The V gene is TRBV5-1, the J gene TRBJ2-3; no clear D gene. Input material: memory CD4+ T cells sorted from blood. Subset indicated: CD45RA-negative fraction. The CDR3 loop reads CASSLGQETDTQYF. For the CDR3, the DNA is TGCGCCAGCAGCTTGGGGCAGGAGACAGATACGCAGTATTTT.